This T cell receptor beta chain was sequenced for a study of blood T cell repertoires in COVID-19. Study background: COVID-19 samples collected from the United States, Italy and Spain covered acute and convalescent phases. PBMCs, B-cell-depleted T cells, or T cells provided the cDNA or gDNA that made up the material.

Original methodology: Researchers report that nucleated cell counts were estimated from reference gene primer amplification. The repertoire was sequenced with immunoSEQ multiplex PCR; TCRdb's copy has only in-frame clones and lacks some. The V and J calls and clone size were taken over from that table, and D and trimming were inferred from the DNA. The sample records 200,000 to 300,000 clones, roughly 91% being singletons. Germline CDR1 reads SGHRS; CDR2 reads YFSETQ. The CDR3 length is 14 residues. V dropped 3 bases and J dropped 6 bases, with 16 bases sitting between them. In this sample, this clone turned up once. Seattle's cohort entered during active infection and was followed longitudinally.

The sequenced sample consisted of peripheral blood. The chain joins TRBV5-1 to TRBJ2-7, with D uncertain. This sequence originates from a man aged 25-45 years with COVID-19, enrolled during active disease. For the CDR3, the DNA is TGCGCCAGCAGCTCCGCTCAATCGACGGGCGAGCAGTACTTC. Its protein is CASSSAQSTGEQYF.